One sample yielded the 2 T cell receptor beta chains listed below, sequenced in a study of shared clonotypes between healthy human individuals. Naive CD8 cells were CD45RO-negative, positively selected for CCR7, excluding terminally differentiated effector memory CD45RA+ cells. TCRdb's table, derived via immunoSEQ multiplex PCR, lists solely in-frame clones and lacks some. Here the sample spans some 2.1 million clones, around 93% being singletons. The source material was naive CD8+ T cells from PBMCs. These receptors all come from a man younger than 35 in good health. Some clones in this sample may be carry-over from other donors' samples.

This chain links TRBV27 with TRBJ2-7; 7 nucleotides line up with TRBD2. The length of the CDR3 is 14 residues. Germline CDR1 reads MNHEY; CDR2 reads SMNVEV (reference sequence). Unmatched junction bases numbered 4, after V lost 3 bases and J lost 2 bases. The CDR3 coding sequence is TGTGCCAGCAGTTTCCGGGAGGCCGCCTACGAGCAGTACTTC. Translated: CASSFREAAYEQYF.

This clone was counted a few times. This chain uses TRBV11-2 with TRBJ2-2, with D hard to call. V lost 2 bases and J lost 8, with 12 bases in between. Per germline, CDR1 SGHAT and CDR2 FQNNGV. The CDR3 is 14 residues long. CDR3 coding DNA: TGTGCCAGCAGCTTAAGACCCATAGATGGGGAGCTGTTTTTT. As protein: CASSLRPIDGELFF.